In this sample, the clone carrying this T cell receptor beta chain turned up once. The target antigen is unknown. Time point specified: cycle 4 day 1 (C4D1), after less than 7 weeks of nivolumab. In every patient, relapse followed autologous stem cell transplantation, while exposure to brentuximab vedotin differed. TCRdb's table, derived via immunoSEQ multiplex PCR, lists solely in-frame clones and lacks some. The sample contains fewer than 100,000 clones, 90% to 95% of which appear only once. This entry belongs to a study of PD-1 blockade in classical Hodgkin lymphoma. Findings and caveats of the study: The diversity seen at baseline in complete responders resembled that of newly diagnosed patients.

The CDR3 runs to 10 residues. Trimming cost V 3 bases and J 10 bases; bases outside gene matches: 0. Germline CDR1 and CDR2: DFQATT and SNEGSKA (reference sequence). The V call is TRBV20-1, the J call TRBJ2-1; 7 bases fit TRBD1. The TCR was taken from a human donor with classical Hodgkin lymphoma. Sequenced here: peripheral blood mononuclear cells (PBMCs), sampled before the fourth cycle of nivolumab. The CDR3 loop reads CSARDREQFF. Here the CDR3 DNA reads TGCAGTGCTAGGGACAGGGAGCAGTTCTTC.